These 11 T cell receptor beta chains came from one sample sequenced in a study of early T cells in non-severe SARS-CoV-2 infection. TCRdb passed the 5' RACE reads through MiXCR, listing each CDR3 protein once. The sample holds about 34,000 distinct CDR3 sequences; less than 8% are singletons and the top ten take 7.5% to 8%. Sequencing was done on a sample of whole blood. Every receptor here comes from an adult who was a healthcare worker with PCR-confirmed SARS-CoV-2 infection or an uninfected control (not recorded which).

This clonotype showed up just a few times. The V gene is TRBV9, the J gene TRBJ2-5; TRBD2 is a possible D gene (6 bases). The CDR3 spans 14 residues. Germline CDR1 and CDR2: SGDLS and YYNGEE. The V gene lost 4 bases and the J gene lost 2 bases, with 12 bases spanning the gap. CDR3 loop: CASSPRGPQETQYF. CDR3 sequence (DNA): TGTGCCAGCAGCCCGCGGGGACCACAAGAGACCCAGTACTTC. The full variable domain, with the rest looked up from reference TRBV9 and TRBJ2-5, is DSGVTQTPKHLITATGQRVTLRCSPRSGDLSVYWYQQSLDQGLQFLIQYYNGEERAKGNILERFSAQQFPDLHSELNLSSLELGDSALYFCASSPRGPQETQYFGPGTRLLVL.

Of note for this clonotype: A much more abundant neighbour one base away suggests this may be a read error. Here the CDR3 reads CASSQTSGANVLTF. The CDR3 bases are TGTGCCAGCAGCCAAACCTCTGGGGCCAACGTCCTGACTTTC. V and J are TRBV3-1 and TRBJ2-6; D ambiguous. Germline V CDR1 and CDR2: LGHDT, YNNKEL (reference sequence). This CDR3 has 14 amino acids. The germline V and J ends were trimmed by 2 bases and 0 bases, with 2 bases remaining between them.

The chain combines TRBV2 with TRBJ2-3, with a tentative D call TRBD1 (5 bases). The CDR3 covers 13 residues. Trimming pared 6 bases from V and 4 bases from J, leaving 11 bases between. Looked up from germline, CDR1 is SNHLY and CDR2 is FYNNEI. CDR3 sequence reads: CASRDPGSDTQYF. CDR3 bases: TGTGCCAGCAGAGACCCAGGGTCAGATACGCAGTATTTT.

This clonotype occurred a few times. This CDR3 reads CASSQTGANEQFF. CDR3 bases: TGTGCCAGCAGTCAAACAGGGGCCAACGAGCAGTTCTTC. The chain joins TRBV12-3 or TRBV12-4 to TRBJ2-1; 7 positions agree with TRBD1. The CDR3 runs 13 residues. Germline trimming cut 5 bases from V and 10 bases from J; bases unmatched to any gene: 8.

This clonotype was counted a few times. The CDR3 here is CASSSISDEQFF. The CDR3 nucleotides are TGTGCCAGCAGCTCGATCAGCGATGAGCAGTTCTTC. V gene TRBV7-6 combines with J gene TRBJ2-1; D is unclear. Germline V gives CDR1 SGHVS, CDR2 FNYEAQ. V was clipped by 4 bases and J by 8 bases, with 9 bases between them. This CDR3 is 12 amino acids long.

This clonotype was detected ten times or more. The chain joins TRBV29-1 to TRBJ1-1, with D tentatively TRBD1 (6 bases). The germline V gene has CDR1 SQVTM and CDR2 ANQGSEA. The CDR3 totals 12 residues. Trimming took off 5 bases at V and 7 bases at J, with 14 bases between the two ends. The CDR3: CSVLTGWDEAFF. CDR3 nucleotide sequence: TGCAGCGTTTTGACAGGATGGGATGAAGCTTTCTTT.

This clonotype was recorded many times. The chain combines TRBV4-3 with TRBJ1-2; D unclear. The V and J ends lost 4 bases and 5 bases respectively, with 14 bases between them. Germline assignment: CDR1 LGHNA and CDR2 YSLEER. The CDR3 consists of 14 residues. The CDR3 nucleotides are TGCGCCAGCAGCCCCGATGCAGCCGGATATGGCTACACCTTC. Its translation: CASSPDAAGYGYTF.

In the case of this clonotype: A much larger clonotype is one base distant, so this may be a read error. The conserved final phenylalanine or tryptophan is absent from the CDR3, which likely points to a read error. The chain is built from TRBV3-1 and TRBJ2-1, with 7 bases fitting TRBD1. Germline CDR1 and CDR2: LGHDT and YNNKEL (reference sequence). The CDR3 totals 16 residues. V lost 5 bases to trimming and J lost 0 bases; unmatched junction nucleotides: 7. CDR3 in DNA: TGTGCCAGCAGCTCGACGACAGGGAGCTCCTACAATGAGCAGTTCGTC. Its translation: CASSSTTGSSYNEQFV.

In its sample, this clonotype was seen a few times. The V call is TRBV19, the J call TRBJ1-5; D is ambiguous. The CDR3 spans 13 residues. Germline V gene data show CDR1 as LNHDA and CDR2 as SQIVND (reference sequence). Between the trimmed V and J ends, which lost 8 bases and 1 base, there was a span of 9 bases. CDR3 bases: TGTGCCAGTGGCGCTTCGAGCAATCAGCCCCAGCATTTT. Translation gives CASGASSNQPQHF.

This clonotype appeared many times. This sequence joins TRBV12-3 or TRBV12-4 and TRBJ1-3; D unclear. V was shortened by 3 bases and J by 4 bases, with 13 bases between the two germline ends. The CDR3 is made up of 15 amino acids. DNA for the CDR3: TGTGCCAGCAGTTTGGAATCTTTCTCCGGAAACACCATATATTTT. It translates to CASSLESFSGNTIYF.

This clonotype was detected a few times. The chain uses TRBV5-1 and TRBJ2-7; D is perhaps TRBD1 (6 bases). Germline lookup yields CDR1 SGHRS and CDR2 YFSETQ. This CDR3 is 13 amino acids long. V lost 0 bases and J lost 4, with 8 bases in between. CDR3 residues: CASSLVGGYEQYF. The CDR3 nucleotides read TGCGCCAGCAGCTTGGTAGGGGGTTACGAGCAGTACTTC.